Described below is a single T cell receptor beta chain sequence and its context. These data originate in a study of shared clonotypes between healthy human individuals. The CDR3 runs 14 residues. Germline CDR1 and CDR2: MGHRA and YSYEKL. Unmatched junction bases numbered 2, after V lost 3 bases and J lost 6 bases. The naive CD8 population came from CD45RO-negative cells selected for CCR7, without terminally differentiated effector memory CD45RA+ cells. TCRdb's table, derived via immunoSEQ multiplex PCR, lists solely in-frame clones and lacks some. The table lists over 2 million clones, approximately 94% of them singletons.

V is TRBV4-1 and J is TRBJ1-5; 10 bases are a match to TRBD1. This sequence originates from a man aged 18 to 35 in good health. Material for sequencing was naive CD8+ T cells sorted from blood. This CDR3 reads CASSHRQGAQPQHF. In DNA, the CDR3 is TGCGCCAGCAGCCATCGACAGGGGGCTCAGCCCCAGCATTTT.